Below are 26 T cell receptor beta chains sequenced from a single sample in a study of CD8+ T cells in alopecia areata. RNA extraction was followed by reverse transcription into cDNA, which acted as the sequencing template. Some clones are missing from TCRdb's copy, which holds only in-frame ones; the method was immunoSEQ multiplex PCR. The table records some 120,000 clones, over 60% of them present only once. Treatment given: oral pan-JAK inhibitor, 5-10 mg twice daily. The input for sequencing was CD4+ T cells sorted from blood, taken at week 4, from a patient treated with tofacitinib. The source is a human donor with alopecia areata.

The chain is built from TRBV29-1 and TRBJ2-1; D is possibly TRBD2 (5 bases). The CDR3 is made up of 14 amino acids. The V gene lost 6 bases and the J gene lost 2 bases, with 14 bases spanning the gap. Germline V lookup: CDR1 SQVTM, CDR2 ANQGSEA. This CDR3 reads CSVRNAGTYNEQFF. The CDR3 nucleotides are TGCAGCGTCCGTAACGCGGGCACCTACAATGAGCAGTTCTTC.

The V and J genes are TRBV5-1 and TRBJ2-2; the match to TRBD1 covers 7 bases. Germline V gene lookup returns CDR1 SGHRS and CDR2 YFSETQ. J was trimmed by 7 bases and V by 1 base; bases with no gene match: 10. This CDR3 has 16 residues. The chain's CDR3 is CASSLRPGGDGGELFF. The CDR3 DNA follows: TGCGCCAGCAGCTTGCGTCCAGGGGGAGATGGCGGGGAGCTGTTTTTT.

As regards this clone: The sample has other DNA sequences that encode this CDR3 too. The chain couples TRBV20-1 to TRBJ1-4; D is unclear. The CDR3 spans 11 residues. Germline lookup yields CDR1 DFQATT and CDR2 SNEGSKA (reference sequence). Trimming left V 1 base short and J 8 bases short, with 5 bases between. The CDR3 sequence: CSARGWEKLFF. CDR3 coding DNA: TGCAGTGCTAGAGGTTGGGAAAAACTGTTTTTT.

This chain joins TRBV5-1 and TRBJ2-6; D is unresolved. Germline V lookup: CDR1 SGHRS, CDR2 YFSETQ. The length of the CDR3 is 15 residues. V shed 0 bases and J shed 6 bases, with 10 bases lying between them. The CDR3 reads CASSLEGPAANVLTF. CDR3 sequence (DNA): TGCGCCAGCAGCTTGGAGGGCCCCGCGGCCAACGTCCTGACTTTC.

The rearrangement links TRBV7-9 to TRBJ1-1; D is undetermined. Germline CDR1 and CDR2: SEHNR and FQNEAQ (reference sequence). V lost 2 bases and J 2 bases, leaving 6 bases between the germline ends. The CDR3 has 13 residues. This CDR3 reads CASSLRGNTEAFF. In DNA, the CDR3 is TGTGCCAGCAGCTTACGGGGTAACACTGAAGCTTTCTTT.

This rearrangement joins TRBV19 to TRBJ2-5, with a possible D match to TRBD1 (6 bases). V dropped 2 bases and J dropped 4 bases, with 17 bases sitting between them. Germline CDR1 LNHDA, CDR2 SQIVND (reference sequence). This CDR3 is built from 16 residues. The CDR3 loop reads CASSISRGPRRETQYF. In DNA form, the CDR3 reads TGTGCCAGTAGTATAAGCAGGGGCCCTAGGAGAGAGACCCAGTACTTC.

This clone was detected once. The chain carries TRBV6-6 and TRBJ1-5; no clear D. This CDR3 has 12 residues. V shed 5 bases and J shed 4 bases, with 6 bases lying between them. Germline V lookup: CDR1 MNHNY, CDR2 SVGAGI (reference sequence). The DNA of the CDR3 is TGTGCCAGCAGTGGGAGGAATCAGCCCCAGCATTTT. The encoded protein is CASSGRNQPQHF.

This rearrangement joins TRBV29-1 to TRBJ1-1; D may be TRBD1 (6 bases). In germline, CDR1 is SQVTM, CDR2 ANQGSEA. The CDR3 runs to 11 residues. Trimming left V 6 bases short and J 7 bases short, with 12 bases between. The CDR3 sequence is CSVKRTVEAFF. The DNA for the CDR3 is TGCAGCGTCAAAAGGACAGTTGAAGCTTTCTTT.

This clone was detected only a few times. The genes are TRBV5-6 and TRBJ1-4, with 8 bases identical to TRBD1. The J segment lost 6 bases and the V segment lost 2 bases, leaving 6 bases of the junction unmatched. Per the germline V gene, CDR1 is SGHDT and CDR2 is YYEEEE. There are 15 residues in the CDR3. DNA of the CDR3: TGTGCCAGCAGCTTCATGGACAGGGACGATGAAAAACTGTTTTTT. It specifies CASSFMDRDDEKLFF.

This clone was recorded only once. This chain links TRBV7-2 with TRBJ1-5, with TRBD1 as a possible D gene (5 bases). V lost 2 bases to trimming and J lost 2 bases, with 16 bases between them. CDR1 is SGHTA and CDR2 is FQGNSA in the germline V gene. This CDR3 has 17 residues. The CDR3 DNA is TGTGCCAGCAGCTTAAAGGCAGGGTTTTACGGCAATCAGCCCCAGCATTTT. Protein: CASSLKAGFYGNQPQHF.

V and J are TRBV30 and TRBJ2-1; 7 bases are shared with TRBD1. This CDR3 is built from 12 residues. V lost 5 bases and J lost 4; bases outside the gene matches: 2. Germline V gene data show CDR1 as GTSNPN and CDR2 as SVGIG (reference sequence). The DNA for the CDR3 is TGTGCCTGGCGGACAGGTTACAATGAGCAGTTCTTC. It translates to CAWRTGYNEQFF.

This rearrangement joins TRBV28 to TRBJ2-7; 10 nucleotides align to TRBD1. The CDR3 runs 14 residues. Unmatched junction bases numbered 5, after V lost 3 bases and J lost 6 bases. Germline lookup yields CDR1 MDHEN and CDR2 SYDVKM. CDR3 region: CASSFGTGASEQYF. Here the CDR3 DNA reads TGTGCCAGCAGTTTTGGGACAGGGGCGAGCGAGCAGTACTTC.

This clone turned up a few times. This chain joins TRBV6-6 and TRBJ1-2; the match to TRBD1 covers 8 bases. V shed 7 bases, J shed 4 bases, and the junction held 8 bases outside the gene matches. CDR1 and CDR2 from the germline V gene are MNHNY and SVGAGI (reference sequence). This CDR3 comprises 14 residues. CDR3 in amino acids: CASTLDRAGYGYTF. CDR3 bases: TGTGCCAGCACCCTGGACAGGGCCGGCTATGGCTACACCTTC.

The chain employs TRBV5-1 and TRBJ2-3; D is perhaps TRBD2 (5 bases). V dropped 4 bases and J dropped 0 bases, with 9 bases sitting between them. CDR3 length equals 14 residues. Germline values: CDR1 SGHRS, CDR2 YFSETQ. The CDR3 bases are TGCGCCAGCAGCCCACAGCGGAGCACAGATACGCAGTATTTT. Translation gives CASSPQRSTDTQYF.

The chain recombines TRBV5-1 with TRBJ2-3; possibly TRBD2 for D (6 bases). V was shortened by 4 bases and J by 4 bases, with 13 bases between the two germline ends. Germline assignment: CDR1 SGHRS and CDR2 YFSETQ. This CDR3 contains 14 residues. The CDR3 spells CASSIPAGPDTQYF. The CDR3, as DNA: TGCGCCAGCAGCATTCCAGCGGGCCCAGATACGCAGTATTTT. The full variable domain, completed using reference TRBV5-1 and TRBJ2-3, is KAGVTQTPRYLIKTRGQQVTLSCSPISGHRSVSWYQQTPGQGLQFLFEYFSETQRNKGNFPGRFSGRQFSNSRSEMNVSTLELGDSALYLCASSIPAGPDTQYFGPGTRLTVL.

The J gene is TRBJ1-1, the V gene TRBV9; D might be TRBD1 (5 bases). CDR1 is SGDLS, CDR2 YYNGEE, per germline. V was trimmed by 4 bases and J by 8 bases, leaving 15 bases between them. The CDR3 length is 13 residues. The CDR3 sequence is CASSPRDRGEAFF. CDR3 nucleotides: TGTGCCAGCAGCCCCCGGGACCGCGGAGAAGCTTTCTTT.

The genes are TRBV15 and TRBJ2-5; TRBD1 matches at 9 bases. Trimming removed 2 bases from V and 2 bases from J; junction bases left unmatched: 9. Germline V gene data show CDR1 as LNHNV and CDR2 as YYDKDF (reference sequence). The CDR3 totals 17 residues. The CDR3 region has the DNA TGTGCCACCAGCAGACAACCGACAGGGGGATCACAAGAGACCCAGTACTTC. Protein: CATSRQPTGGSQETQYF.

This chain connects TRBV10-3 to TRBJ2-7, with no clear D. The V gene lost 4 bases and the J gene lost 5 bases, with 6 bases spanning the gap. CDR3 size: 11 residues. Germline V gives CDR1 ENHRY, CDR2 SYGVKD. In DNA form, the CDR3 reads TGTGCCATCAGTGGCGTCGACGAGCAGTACTTC. Its protein is CAISGVDEQYF.

This chain uses TRBV9 with TRBJ1-2; D uncertain. Germline V gene lookup returns CDR1 SGDLS and CDR2 YYNGEE. V gave up 0 bases and J gave up 6 bases, with 9 bases separating them. The CDR3 is 13 amino acids. The DNA for the CDR3 is TGTGCCAGCAGCGTAGTTCATGGCCATGGCTACACCTTC. Amino acid sequence: CASSVVHGHGYTF. Looking up the rest from reference TRBV9 and TRBJ1-2 gives the full variable domain: DSGVTQTPKHLITATGQRVTLRCSPRSGDLSVYWYQQSLDQGLQFLIQYYNGEERAKGNILERFSAQQFPDLHSELNLSSLELGDSALYFCASSVVHGHGYTFGSGTRLTVV.

This chain uses TRBV29-1 with TRBJ1-1; D remains ambiguous. CDR3 length: 14 residues. The germline V gene has CDR1 SQVTM and CDR2 ANQGSEA. V lost 4 bases to trimming and J lost 0 bases, with 12 bases between them. CDR3 bases: TGCAGCGTTGTACGGGCGGGGATGAACACTGAAGCTTTCTTT. This codes for CSVVRAGMNTEAFF.

The rearrangement uses TRBV19 and TRBJ1-1; 7 bases fit TRBD1. The germline gives CDR1 LNHDA, CDR2 SQIVND (reference sequence). The junction had 5 bases not matched to a gene; V was cut back by 7 bases and J by 3 bases. There are 13 residues in the CDR3. In nucleotides, the CDR3 is TGTGCCAGTATACAGGGGCTTTACACTGAAGCTTTCTTT. Amino acids: CASIQGLYTEAFF.

This CDR3 reads CASSFGTSSGELFF. The DNA for the CDR3 is TGTGCCAGCAGCTTCGGGACTAGCTCCGGGGAGCTGTTTTTT. The V call is TRBV7-8, the J call TRBJ2-2; TRBD2 aligns across 9 bases. CDR3 length equals 14 residues. CDR1 is SGHVS and CDR2 is FQNEAQ in the germline V gene. The ends lost 3 bases at V and 6 bases at J; junction bases unmatched: 2.

The chain joins TRBV5-1 to TRBJ1-6; D might be TRBD1 (6 bases). The CDR3 length is 16 residues. V was clipped by 0 bases and J by 6 bases, with 13 bases between them. CDR1 and CDR2 from the germline V gene are SGHRS and YFSETQ. This chain's CDR3 is CASSLDAGASNSPLHF. Here the CDR3 DNA reads TGCGCCAGCAGCTTGGACGCGGGGGCAAGTAATTCACCCCTCCACTTT.

This sequence joins TRBV2 and TRBJ2-7; 12 nucleotides align to TRBD2. The CDR3 runs to 13 residues. The junction had 2 bases not matched to a gene; V was cut back by 9 bases and J by 2 bases. The germline V gene encodes CDR1 SNHLY and CDR2 FYNNEI. CDR3 nucleotide sequence: TGTGCCAGAAGGACTAGCGGGACCTACGAGCAGTACTTC. Its protein is CARRTSGTYEQYF.

The chain carries TRBV5-1 and TRBJ1-5; D is possibly TRBD1 (5 bases). Germline V gives CDR1 SGHRS, CDR2 YFSETQ. Trimming left V 10 bases short and J 5 bases short, with 16 bases between. The CDR3 covers 13 residues. Written as DNA, the CDR3 is TGCGCCGCAGGAAGAACGACAGATCAGCCCCAGCATTTT. As protein: CAAGRTTDQPQHF.

This chain links TRBV2 with TRBJ2-3; 8 bases map to TRBD1. V lost 6 bases to trimming and J lost 3 bases; unmatched junction nucleotides: 11. Germline V CDR1 and CDR2: SNHLY, FYNNEI. This CDR3 is 16 amino acids long. CDR3 coding DNA: TGTGCCAGCAGCGGAGAGACAGGGGAGATGACAGATACGCAGTATTTT. This codes for CASSGETGEMTDTQYF.